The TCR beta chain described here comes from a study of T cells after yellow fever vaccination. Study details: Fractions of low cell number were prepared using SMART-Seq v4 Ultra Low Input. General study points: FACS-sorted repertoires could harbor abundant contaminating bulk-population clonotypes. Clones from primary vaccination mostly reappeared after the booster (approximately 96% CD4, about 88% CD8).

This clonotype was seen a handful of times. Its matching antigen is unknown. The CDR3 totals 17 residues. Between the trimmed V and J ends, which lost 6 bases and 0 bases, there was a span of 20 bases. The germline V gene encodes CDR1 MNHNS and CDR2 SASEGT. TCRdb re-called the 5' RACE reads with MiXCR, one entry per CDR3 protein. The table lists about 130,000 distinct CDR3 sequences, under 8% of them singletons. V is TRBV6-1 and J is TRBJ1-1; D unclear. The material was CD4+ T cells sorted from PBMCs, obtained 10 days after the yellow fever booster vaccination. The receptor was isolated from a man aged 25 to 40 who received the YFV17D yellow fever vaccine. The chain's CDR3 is CASSDPRTGQVNTEAFF. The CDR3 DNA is TGTGCCAGCAGCGATCCCCGGACTGGGCAGGTGAACACTGAAGCTTTCTTT.